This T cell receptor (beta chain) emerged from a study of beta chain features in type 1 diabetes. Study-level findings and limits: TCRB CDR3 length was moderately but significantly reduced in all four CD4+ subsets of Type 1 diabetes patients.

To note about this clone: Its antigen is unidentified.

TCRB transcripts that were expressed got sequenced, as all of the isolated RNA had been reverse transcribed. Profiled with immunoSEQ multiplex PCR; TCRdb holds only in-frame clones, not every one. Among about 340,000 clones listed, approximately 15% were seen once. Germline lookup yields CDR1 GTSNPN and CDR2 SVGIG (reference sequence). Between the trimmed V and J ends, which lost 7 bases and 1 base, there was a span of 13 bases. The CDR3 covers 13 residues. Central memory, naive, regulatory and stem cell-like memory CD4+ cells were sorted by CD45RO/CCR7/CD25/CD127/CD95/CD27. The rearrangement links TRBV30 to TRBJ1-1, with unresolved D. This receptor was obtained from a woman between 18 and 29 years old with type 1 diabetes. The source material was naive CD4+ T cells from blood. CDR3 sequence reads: CAYSTRGNTEAFF. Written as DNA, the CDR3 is TGTGCCTATTCCACGCGGGGGAACACTGAAGCTTTCTTT. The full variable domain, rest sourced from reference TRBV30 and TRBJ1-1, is SQTIHQWPATLVQPVGSPLSLECTVEGTSNPNLYWYRQAAGRGLQLLFYSVGIGQISSEVPQNLSASRPQDRQFILSSKKLLLSDSGFYLCAYSTRGNTEAFFGQGTRLTVV.